One and the same sample provided the 10 T cell receptor beta chains below, sequenced in a study of blood T cell repertoires in COVID-19. Only in-frame clones appear in the TCRdb table, and some are missing; sequencing was by immunoSEQ multiplex PCR. The sample yields some 210,000 clones, approximately 88% seen once. Sequencing input: peripheral blood. Every receptor here comes from a man between 60 and 75 years old who had recovered from COVID-19.

The chain joins TRBV2 to TRBJ1-1; D is possibly TRBD1 (5 bases). The germline CDR1 and CDR2 sequences are SNHLY and FYNNEI. The V end lost 5 bases, the J end lost 4 bases, and 8 bases lay between the germline ends. The CDR3 extends over 12 amino acids. The chain's CDR3 is CASSRQGTEAFF. The CDR3 bases are TGTGCCAGCAGTCGCCAGGGCACTGAAGCTTTCTTT.

This chain links TRBV19 with TRBJ1-5; 12 nucleotides align to TRBD1. V was pared by 6 bases and J by 4 bases, with 10 bases of the junction left unmatched. CDR3 size: 17 residues. Germline assignment: CDR1 LNHDA and CDR2 SQIVND (reference sequence). The CDR3 here is CASSVRGTGGKNQPQHF. CDR3 in DNA: TGTGCCAGTAGCGTACGTGGGACAGGGGGCAAGAATCAGCCCCAGCATTTT.

The CDR3 bases are TGTGCCAGCAGCTTAGTGCGGACAGGGGGGAAAGCTTTCTTT. It codes for CASSLVRTGGKAFF. The gene calls are TRBV11-1 and TRBJ1-1, with TRBD1 matching 10 bases. This CDR3 contains 14 residues. CDR1 SGHAT and CDR2 FQDESV come from the germline V gene (reference sequence). V lost 1 base, J lost 9 bases, and 5 bases stayed unmatched.

This clone was counted once. This sample also contains other DNA sequences that code for the same CDR3. V is TRBV9 and J is TRBJ2-1; D is unclear. Germline V CDR1 and CDR2: SGDLS, YYNGEE. Trimming took off 0 bases at V and 3 bases at J, with 4 bases between the two ends. This CDR3 contains 13 residues. The CDR3 is CASSVALYNEQFF. The CDR3, as DNA: TGTGCCAGCAGCGTAGCTCTCTACAATGAGCAGTTCTTC.

The V call is TRBV19, the J call TRBJ2-1; maybe TRBD2 (5 bases). The CDR3 loop spans 15 amino acids. V was cut by 3 bases and J by 4 bases, with 13 bases left in between. Per the germline V gene, CDR1 is LNHDA and CDR2 is SQIVND (reference sequence). This CDR3 reads CASSIRDLGYNEQFF. The CDR3, as DNA: TGTGCCAGTAGTATCCGGGATCTAGGGTACAATGAGCAGTTCTTC.

This chain joins TRBV28 and TRBJ2-7, with unresolved D. Looked up from germline, CDR1 is MDHEN and CDR2 is SYDVKM. The V and J ends lost 10 bases and 8 bases respectively, with 21 bases between them. CDR3 length: 13 amino acids. CDR3 DNA sequence: TGTGCCACCATGACACCGACCCCTATCCAGCAGTACTTC. Amino acid sequence: CATMTPTPIQQYF.

This rearrangement joins TRBV28 to TRBJ2-5, with TRBD2 matching over 11 bases. The length of the CDR3 is 16 residues. The trim removed 4 bases at V and 5 bases at J, leaving 9 bases unmatched. The germline V gene has CDR1 MDHEN and CDR2 SYDVKM. This chain's CDR3 is CASSWILAGGVETQYF. CDR3 bases: TGTGCCAGCAGTTGGATTCTAGCGGGAGGCGTGGAGACCCAGTACTTC.

This clone was counted once. The CDR3 coding sequence is TGCAGCGTTGGACAGGGGGTGGACGAGCAGTACTTC. It encodes CSVGQGVDEQYF. This sequence joins TRBV29-1 and TRBJ2-7; TRBD1 aligns across 9 bases. Germline trimming cut 4 bases from V and 5 bases from J; bases unmatched to any gene: 3. This CDR3 contains 12 residues. The germline CDR1 and CDR2 sequences are SQVTM and ANQGSEA.

The chain combines TRBV2 with TRBJ2-3; a possible D gene is TRBD1 (6 bases). V lost 7 bases and J lost 5, with 16 bases in between. Per the germline V gene, CDR1 is SNHLY and CDR2 is FYNNEI. The CDR3 loop spans 14 amino acids. The CDR3 protein is CASTEMGALDTQYF. In DNA, the CDR3 is TGTGCCAGCACAGAAATGGGGGCGTTAGATACGCAGTATTTT.

The chain recombines TRBV19 with TRBJ1-2; D is possibly TRBD1 (6 bases). CDR1 is LNHDA, CDR2 SQIVND, per germline (reference sequence). The CDR3 runs 14 residues. Trimming took off 7 bases at V and 4 bases at J, with 16 bases between the two ends. The CDR3 sequence is CASTLAGVTYGYTF. Here the CDR3 DNA reads TGTGCCAGTACCCTGGCAGGGGTTACCTATGGCTACACCTTC.